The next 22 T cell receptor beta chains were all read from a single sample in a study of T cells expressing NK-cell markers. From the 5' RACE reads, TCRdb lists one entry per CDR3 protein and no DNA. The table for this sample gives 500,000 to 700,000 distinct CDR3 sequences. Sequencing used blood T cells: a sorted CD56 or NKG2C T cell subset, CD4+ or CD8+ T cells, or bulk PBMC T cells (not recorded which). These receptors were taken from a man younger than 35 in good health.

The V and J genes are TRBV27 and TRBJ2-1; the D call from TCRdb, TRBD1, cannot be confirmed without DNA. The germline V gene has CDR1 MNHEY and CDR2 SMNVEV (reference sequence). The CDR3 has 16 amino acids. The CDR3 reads CASSPGTAQAREEQFF.

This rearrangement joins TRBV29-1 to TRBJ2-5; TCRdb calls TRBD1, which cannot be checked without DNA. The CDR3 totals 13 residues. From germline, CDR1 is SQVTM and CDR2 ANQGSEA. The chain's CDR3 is CSVERDRRETQYF.

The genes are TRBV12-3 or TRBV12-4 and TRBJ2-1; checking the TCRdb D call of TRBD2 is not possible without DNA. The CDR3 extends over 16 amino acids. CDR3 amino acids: CASSPPGLALYNEQFF.

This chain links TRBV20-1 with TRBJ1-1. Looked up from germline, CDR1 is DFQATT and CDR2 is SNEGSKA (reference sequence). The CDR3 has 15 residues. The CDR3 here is CSARVGRSMNTEAFF.

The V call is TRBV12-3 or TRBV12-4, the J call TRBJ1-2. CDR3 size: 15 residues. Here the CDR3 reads CASSFAAVSTYGYTF.

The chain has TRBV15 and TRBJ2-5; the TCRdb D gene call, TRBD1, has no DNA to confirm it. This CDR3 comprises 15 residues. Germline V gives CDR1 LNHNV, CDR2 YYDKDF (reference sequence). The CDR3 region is CATSRGGGREETQYF.

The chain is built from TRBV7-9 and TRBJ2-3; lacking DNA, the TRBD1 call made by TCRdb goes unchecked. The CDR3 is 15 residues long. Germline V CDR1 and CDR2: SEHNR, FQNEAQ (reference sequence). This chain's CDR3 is CASSPTRGPRDTQYF.

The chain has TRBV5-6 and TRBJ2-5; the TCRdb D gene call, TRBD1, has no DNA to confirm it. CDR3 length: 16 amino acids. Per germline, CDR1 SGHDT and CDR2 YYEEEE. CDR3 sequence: CASSFPGQGSGETQYF. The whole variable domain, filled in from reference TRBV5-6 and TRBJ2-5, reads DAGVTQSPTHLIKTRGQQVTLRCSPKSGHDTVSWYQQALGQGPQFIFQYYEEEERQRGNFPDRFSGHQFPNYSSELNVNALLLGDSALYLCASSFPGQGSGETQYFGPGTRLLVL.

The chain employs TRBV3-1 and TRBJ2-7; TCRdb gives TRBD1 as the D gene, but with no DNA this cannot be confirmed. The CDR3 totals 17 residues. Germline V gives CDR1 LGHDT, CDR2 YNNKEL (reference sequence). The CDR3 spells CASSQASGTGSSYEQYF.

Here the CDR3 reads CASSLGQIKGAFF. The chain combines TRBV5-5 with TRBJ1-1. The CDR3 is made up of 13 amino acids. CDR1 and CDR2 from the germline V gene are SGHKS and YYEKEE (reference sequence).

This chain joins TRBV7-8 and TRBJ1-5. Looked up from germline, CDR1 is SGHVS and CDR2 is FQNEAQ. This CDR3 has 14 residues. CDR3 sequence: CASTKEEVPWPQHF.

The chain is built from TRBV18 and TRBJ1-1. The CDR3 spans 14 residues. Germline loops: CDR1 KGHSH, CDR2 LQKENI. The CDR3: CASSPPGLNTEAFF.

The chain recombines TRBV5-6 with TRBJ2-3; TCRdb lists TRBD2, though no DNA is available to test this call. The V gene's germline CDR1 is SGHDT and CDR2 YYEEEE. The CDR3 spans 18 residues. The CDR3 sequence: CASSLGFRLAGETDTQYF.

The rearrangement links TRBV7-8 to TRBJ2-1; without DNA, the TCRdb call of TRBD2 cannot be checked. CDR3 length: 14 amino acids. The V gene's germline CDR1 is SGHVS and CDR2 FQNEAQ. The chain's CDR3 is CASASPVTYNEQFF.

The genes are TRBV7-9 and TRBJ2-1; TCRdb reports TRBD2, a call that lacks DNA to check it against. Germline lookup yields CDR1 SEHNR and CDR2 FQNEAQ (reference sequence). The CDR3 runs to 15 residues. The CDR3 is CASSLPIGGSNEQFF.

This chain's CDR3 is CASTQGASTDTQYF. J is TRBJ2-3 and V is TRBV12-3 or TRBV12-4; with no DNA, the TCRdb D assignment of TRBD1 cannot be verified. The length of the CDR3 is 14 residues.

The CDR3 loop reads CASSQARGENTEAFF. The chain employs TRBV4-1 and TRBJ1-1; as DNA is missing, the TRBD1 call by TCRdb cannot be tested. Germline-derived CDR1 and CDR2 are MGHRA and YSYEKL. CDR3 size: 15 residues.

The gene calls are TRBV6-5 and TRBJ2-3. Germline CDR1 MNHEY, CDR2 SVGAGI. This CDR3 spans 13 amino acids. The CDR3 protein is CASSYGDADTQYF.

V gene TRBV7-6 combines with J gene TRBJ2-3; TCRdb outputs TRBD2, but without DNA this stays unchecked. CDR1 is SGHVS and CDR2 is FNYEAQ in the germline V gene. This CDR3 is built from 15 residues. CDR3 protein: CASSLGTSGGDTQYF.

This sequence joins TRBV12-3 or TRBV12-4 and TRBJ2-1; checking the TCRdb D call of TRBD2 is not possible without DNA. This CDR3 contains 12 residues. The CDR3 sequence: CASRTGLAEQFF.

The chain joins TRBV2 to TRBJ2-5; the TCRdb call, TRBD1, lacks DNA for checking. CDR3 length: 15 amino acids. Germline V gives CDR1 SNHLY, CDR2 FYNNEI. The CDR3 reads CATSVGGALRETQYF. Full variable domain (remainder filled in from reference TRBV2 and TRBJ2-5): EPEVTQTPSHQVTQMGQEVILRCVPISNHLYFYWYRQILGQKVEFLVSFYNNEISEKSEIFDDQFSVERPDGSNFTLKIRSTKLEDSAMYFCATSVGGALRETQYFGPGTRLLVL.

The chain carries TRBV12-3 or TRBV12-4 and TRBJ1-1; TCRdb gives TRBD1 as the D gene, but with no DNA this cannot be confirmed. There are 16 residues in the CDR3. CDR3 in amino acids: CASSFRDTRRNTEAFF.